A selection of T cell receptor beta chains follows, all from one sample in a study of shared clonotypes between healthy human individuals. TCRdb keeps only in-frame clones here, not all; method: immunoSEQ multiplex PCR. The data contain nearly 750,000 clones, approximately 77% of them singletons. What was sequenced was memory CD4+ T cells sorted from blood. The receptors originated from a woman aged 30 to 39 in good health. The CDR3 runs from the conserved cysteine through the conserved F or W. The D gene is left open where the match is weak. Part of the rows lack a size; the others show once, few, many or a class for expanded clones.

CDR3 DNA	CDR3 protein	J gene	clone size	V gene	D gene
TGCGCCAGCAGCTTGAACGGGGAGACCCAGTACTTC	CASSLNGETQYF	TRBJ2-5	once	TRBV5-1	.
TGTGCCAGCTCACCAAGGACAGGGCTGGGCAATCAGCCCCAGCATTTT	CASSPRTGLGNQPQHF	TRBJ1-5	.	TRBV18	TRBD1
TGTGCCAGCAGCTTGGTAGCCTTCGACACCCCTGAGCAGTTCTTC	CASSLVAFDTPEQFF	TRBJ2-1	.	TRBV5-4	.
TGTGCCAGCAGCTTCCGGACCGGGACAGCCTCCTACGAGCAGTACTTC	CASSFRTGTASYEQYF	TRBJ2-7	.	TRBV7-9	TRBD1
TGTGCCAGCAGCGCCGGGGGGTCCCAGCATTTT	CASSAGGSQHF	TRBJ1-5	.	TRBV2	.
TGTGCCAGCAGCTTGGGGGCCGGGACTAGCGGGCGGTGGTTCTTC	CASSLGAGTSGRWFF	TRBJ2-1	.	TRBV5-4	TRBD2
TGTGCCAGCAGCTCAGTAACGGGAGGGCCGAATGAGCAGTTCTTC	CASSSVTGGPNEQFF	TRBJ2-1	.	TRBV5-8	TRBD2
TGTGCCAGCAGCAAAGATATGCGGGACGGTGGGTATTTT	CASSKDMRDGGYF	TRBJ2-3	.	TRBV11-2	.
TGTGCCAGCTGGGGCGGGTCAGATTCTGGAAACACCATATATTTT	CASWGGSDSGNTIYF	TRBJ1-3	.	TRBV6-1	.
TGTGCCAGCAGTGATCTACAGGGGTACGAGCAGTACTTC	CASSDLQGYEQYF	TRBJ2-7	.	TRBV25-1	TRBD1
TGTGCCAGCGGCAGGGAAGAGACCCAGTACTTC	CASGREETQYF	TRBJ2-5	.	TRBV2	.
TGTGCCAGCAGCTTTTCGTCGGGACTAGGGATAAGCACAGATACGCAGTATTTT	CASSFSSGLGISTDTQYF	TRBJ2-3	.	TRBV7-2	TRBD2
TGTGCCAGCAGTGAAGCGCTGGCCTCACCCTACGAGCAGTACTTC	CASSEALASPYEQYF	TRBJ2-7	few	TRBV2	.
TGCGCCAGCAGCTTGGGACTCATCATGGACGAGCAGTTCTTC	CASSLGLIMDEQFF	TRBJ2-1	.	TRBV5-1	.
TGCGCCAGCAGCTTGGAGGGAAGCTCTGGGGCCAACGTCCTGACTTTC	CASSLEGSSGANVLTF	TRBJ2-6	.	TRBV5-1	.
TGCGCCAGCCGACCCTACTTCGACTTGAACAAGGACAATGAGCAGTTCTTC	CASRPYFDLNKDNEQFF	TRBJ2-1	.	TRBV5-1	.
TGTGCCAGCAGGCAACAGGGCGTCAATGAGCAGTTCTTC	CASRQQGVNEQFF	TRBJ2-1	.	TRBV27	.
TGTGCCAGCAGCCAAGATACCGGGACAGGGCCAGATACGCAGTATTTT	CASSQDTGTGPDTQYF	TRBJ2-3	once	TRBV7-2	TRBD1
TGTGCCAGCAGTTTAATTAGCAATCAGCCCCAGCATTTT	CASSLISNQPQHF	TRBJ1-5	.	TRBV28	.
TGTGCCAGTAGTCCGCAGGTGACTAATGAAAAACTGTTTTTT	CASSPQVTNEKLFF	TRBJ1-4	.	TRBV19	.
TGTGCCAGCAGCCAAGATAACGCTCAGCCCCAGCATTTT	CASSQDNAQPQHF	TRBJ1-5	many	TRBV14	.
TGTGCCAGCTCACCAAGGACAGGGACTAACTATGGCTACACCTTC	CASSPRTGTNYGYTF	TRBJ1-2	.	TRBV18	TRBD1
TGCGCCAGCAGTTTAGCCGGGACAGGGAAGTTCTTC	CASSLAGTGKFF	TRBJ2-1	.	TRBV5-1	TRBD1
TGTGCCATCAGACCGGGACTAGCAACAGATACGCAGTATTTT	CAIRPGLATDTQYF	TRBJ2-3	.	TRBV10-3	TRBD2
TGTGCCAGCAGCCAAGATTGGCAGGGCCGGCTGTTTTTT	CASSQDWQGRLFF	TRBJ1-4	.	TRBV14	.
TGTGCCACCCAGATCTCTACAGATACGCAGTATTTT	CATQISTDTQYF	TRBJ2-3	.	TRBV6-1	.
TGCGCCAGCAGCCGCCTTCAAGAGACCCAGTACTTC	CASSRLQETQYF	TRBJ2-5	.	TRBV5-1	.
TGTGCCAGCAGTTCCAGGACAGGGCATTATGGCTACACCTTC	CASSSRTGHYGYTF	TRBJ1-2	.	TRBV6-6	TRBD1
TGTGCCAGCAGCTTGAACCGGGAGGGCTACACCTTC	CASSLNREGYTF	TRBJ1-2	.	TRBV5-5	.
TGCAGCGTTAAGACCTCTGGAAACACCATATATTTT	CSVKTSGNTIYF	TRBJ1-3	.	TRBV29-1	.
TGTGCCAGCAGTTACTCAGGCAAGGCTAATGAAAAACTGTTTTTT	CASSYSGKANEKLFF	TRBJ1-4	.	TRBV6-5	.
TGTGCCAGCAGCTTAAGGGGAACAACCTCTGGAAACACCATATATTTT	CASSLRGTTSGNTIYF	TRBJ1-3	.	TRBV7-9	.
TGCAGTGCTCCCCATATACGGGAGCAGTTCTTC	CSAPHIREQFF	TRBJ2-1	.	TRBV20-1	.
TGCGCCAGCAGTCCACAAGTACGGGACACCGAAGGTTACACTGAAGCTTTCTTT	CASSPQVRDTEGYTEAFF	TRBJ1-1	few	TRBV5-1	.
TGTGCCAGCTCGCCCGACGCCGCTGAAGCTTTCTTT	CASSPDAAEAFF	TRBJ1-1	.	TRBV18	.
TGCGCCAGCAGCGGGGGAAGCACAGATACGCAGTATTTT	CASSGGSTDTQYF	TRBJ2-3	.	TRBV10-1	.
TGCGCCAGCAGCCAAGGGGAGTGGCATTCGGACACTGAAGCTTTCTTT	CASSQGEWHSDTEAFF	TRBJ1-1	many	TRBV4-1	.
TGCGCCAGCAGCAAAATACTAGCGGGAGGGGGAGATACGCAGTATTTT	CASSKILAGGGDTQYF	TRBJ2-3	.	TRBV5-1	TRBD2
TGTGCCAGCAGGACCAGGGACTACGAGCAGTACTTC	CASRTRDYEQYF	TRBJ2-7	.	TRBV27	.
TGTGCCAGCAGGAGGACTTACTACAATGAGCAGTTCTTC	CASRRTYYNEQFF	TRBJ2-1	.	TRBV2	.
TGTGCCAGCTCAGGACAGGGGTACGCTTACGAGCAGTACTTC	CASSGQGYAYEQYF	TRBJ2-7	.	TRBV18	TRBD1
TGTGCCAGTAGCCGGGGGGCCATGAACACTGAAGCTTTCTTT	CASSRGAMNTEAFF	TRBJ1-1	.	TRBV19	.